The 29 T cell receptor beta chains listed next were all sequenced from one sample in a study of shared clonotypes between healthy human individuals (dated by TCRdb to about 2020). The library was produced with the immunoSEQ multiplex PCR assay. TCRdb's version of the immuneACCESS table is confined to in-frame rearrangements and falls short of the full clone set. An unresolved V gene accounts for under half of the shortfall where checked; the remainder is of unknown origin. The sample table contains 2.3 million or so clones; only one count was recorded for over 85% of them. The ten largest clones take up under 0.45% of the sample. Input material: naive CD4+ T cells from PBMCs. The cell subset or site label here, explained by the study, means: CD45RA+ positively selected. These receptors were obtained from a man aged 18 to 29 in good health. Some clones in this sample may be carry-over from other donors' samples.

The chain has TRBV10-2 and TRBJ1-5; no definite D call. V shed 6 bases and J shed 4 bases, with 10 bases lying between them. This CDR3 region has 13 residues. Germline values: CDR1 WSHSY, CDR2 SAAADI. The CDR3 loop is CASRALRNQPQHF. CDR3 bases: TGCGCCAGCAGGGCTCTTCGGAATCAGCCCCAGCATTTT.

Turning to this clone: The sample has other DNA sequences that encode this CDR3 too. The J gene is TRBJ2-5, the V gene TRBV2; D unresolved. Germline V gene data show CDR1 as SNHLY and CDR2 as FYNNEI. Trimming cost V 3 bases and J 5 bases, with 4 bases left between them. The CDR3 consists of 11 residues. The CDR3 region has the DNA TGTGCCAGCAGTGATCAGGAGACCCAGTACTTC. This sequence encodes CASSDQETQYF.

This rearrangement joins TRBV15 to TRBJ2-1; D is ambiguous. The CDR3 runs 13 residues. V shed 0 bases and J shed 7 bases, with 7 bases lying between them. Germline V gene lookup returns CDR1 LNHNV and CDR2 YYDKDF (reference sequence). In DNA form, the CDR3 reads TGTGCCACCAGCAGAGATCCCCGAAATGAGCAGTTCTTC. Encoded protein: CATSRDPRNEQFF.

Here the CDR3 reads CASSQGSLRAGNTIYF. CDR3 nucleotides: TGCGCCAGCAGCCAAGGGAGCCTACGGGCTGGAAACACCATATATTTT. The V and J genes are TRBV4-1 and TRBJ1-3, with D uncertain. This CDR3 is 16 amino acids long. The V end was cut by 1 base, the J end by 2 bases, with 12 bases between. The germline V gene has CDR1 MGHRA and CDR2 YSYEKL.

The CDR3 protein is CASSPAAATDTQYF. In nucleotides, the CDR3 is TGTGCCAGCAGCCCCGCAGCGGCAACAGATACGCAGTATTTT. The rearrangement joins TRBV7-3 to TRBJ2-3; D might be TRBD2 (5 bases). CDR1 is SGHTA and CDR2 is FQGTGA in the germline V gene. Trimming pared 5 bases from V and 3 bases from J, leaving 12 bases between. The length of the CDR3 is 14 residues. Drawing the rest from reference TRBV7-3 and TRBJ2-3, the complete variable domain is GAGVSQTPSNKVTEKGKYVELRCDPISGHTALYWYRQSLGQGPEFLIYFQGTGAADDSGLPNDRFFAVRPEGSVSTLKIQRTERGDSAVYLCASSPAAATDTQYFGPGTRLTVL.

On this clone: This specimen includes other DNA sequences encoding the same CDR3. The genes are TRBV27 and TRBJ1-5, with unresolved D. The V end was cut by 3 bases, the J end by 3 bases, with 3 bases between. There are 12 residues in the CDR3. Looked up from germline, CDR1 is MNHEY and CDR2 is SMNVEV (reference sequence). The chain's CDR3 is CASSFLNQPQHF. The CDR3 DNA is TGTGCCAGCAGTTTTCTCAATCAGCCCCAGCATTTT.

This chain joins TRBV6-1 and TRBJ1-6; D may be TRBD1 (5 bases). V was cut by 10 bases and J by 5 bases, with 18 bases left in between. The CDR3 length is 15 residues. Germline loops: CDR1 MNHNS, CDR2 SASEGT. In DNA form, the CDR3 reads TGTGCCATCTCCTCTTGGGGGATGAATAATTCACCCCTCCACTTT. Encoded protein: CAISSWGMNNSPLHF.

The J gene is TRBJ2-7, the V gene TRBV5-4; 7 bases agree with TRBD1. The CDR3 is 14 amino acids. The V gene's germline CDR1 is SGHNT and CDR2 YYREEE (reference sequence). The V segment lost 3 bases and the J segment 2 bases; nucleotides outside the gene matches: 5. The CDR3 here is CASSWGTVPYEQYF. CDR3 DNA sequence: TGTGCCAGCAGCTGGGGGACAGTCCCCTACGAGCAGTACTTC.

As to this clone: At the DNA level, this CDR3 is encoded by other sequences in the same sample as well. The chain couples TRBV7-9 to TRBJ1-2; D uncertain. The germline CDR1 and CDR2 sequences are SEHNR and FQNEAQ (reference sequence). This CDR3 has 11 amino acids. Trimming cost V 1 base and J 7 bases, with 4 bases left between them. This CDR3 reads CASSLGTGYTF. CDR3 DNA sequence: TGTGCCAGCAGCTTAGGAACTGGCTACACCTTC.

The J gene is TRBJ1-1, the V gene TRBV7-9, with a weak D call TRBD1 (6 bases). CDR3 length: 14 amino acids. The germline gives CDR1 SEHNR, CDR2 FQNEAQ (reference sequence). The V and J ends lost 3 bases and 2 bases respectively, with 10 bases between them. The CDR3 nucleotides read TGTGCCAGCAGCTTTGGACAGATTAACACTGAAGCTTTCTTT. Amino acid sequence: CASSFGQINTEAFF.

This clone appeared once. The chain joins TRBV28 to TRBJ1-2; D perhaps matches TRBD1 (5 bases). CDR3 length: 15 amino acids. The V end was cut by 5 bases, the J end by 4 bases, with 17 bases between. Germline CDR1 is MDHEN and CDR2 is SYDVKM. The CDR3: CASSPTWGVGYGYTF. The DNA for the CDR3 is TGTGCCAGCAGTCCTACTTGGGGGGTGGGCTATGGCTACACCTTC.

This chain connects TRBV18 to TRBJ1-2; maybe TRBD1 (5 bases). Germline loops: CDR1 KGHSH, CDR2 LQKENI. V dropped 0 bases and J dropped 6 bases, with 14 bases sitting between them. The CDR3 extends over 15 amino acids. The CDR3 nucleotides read TGTGCCAGCTCACCACCCGGGGGAGTTTATAATGGCTACACCTTC. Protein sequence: CASSPPGGVYNGYTF.

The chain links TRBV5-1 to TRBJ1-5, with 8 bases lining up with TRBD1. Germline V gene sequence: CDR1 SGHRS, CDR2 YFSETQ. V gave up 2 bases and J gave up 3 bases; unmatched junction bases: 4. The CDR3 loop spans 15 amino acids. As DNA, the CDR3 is TGCGCCAGCAGCTTAACAGGGGGGAACAATCAGCCCCAGCATTTT. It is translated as CASSLTGGNNQPQHF.

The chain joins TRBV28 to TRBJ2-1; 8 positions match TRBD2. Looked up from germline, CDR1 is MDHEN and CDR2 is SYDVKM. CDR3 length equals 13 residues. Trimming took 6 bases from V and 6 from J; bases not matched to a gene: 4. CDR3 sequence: CASRPGLVNEQFF. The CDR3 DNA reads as TGTGCCAGCAGACCGGGACTAGTCAATGAGCAGTTCTTC.

CDR3 residues: CASSIIPGQQETQYF. In DNA form, the CDR3 reads TGTGCCAGCAGCATAATACCGGGACAGCAAGAGACCCAGTACTTC. The chain has TRBV7-2 and TRBJ2-5; 7 bases agree with TRBD1. The CDR3 is 15 residues long. CDR1 SGHTA and CDR2 FQGNSA come from the germline V gene. The trim removed 5 bases at V and 2 bases at J, leaving 8 bases unmatched.

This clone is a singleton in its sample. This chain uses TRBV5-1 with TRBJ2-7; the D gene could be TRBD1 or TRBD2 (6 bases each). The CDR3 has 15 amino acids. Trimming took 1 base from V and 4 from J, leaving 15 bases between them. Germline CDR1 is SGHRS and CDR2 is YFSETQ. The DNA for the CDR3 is TGCGCCAGCAGCTTGTACAGCGGAGGGGGATACGAGCAGTACTTC. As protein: CASSLYSGGGYEQYF.

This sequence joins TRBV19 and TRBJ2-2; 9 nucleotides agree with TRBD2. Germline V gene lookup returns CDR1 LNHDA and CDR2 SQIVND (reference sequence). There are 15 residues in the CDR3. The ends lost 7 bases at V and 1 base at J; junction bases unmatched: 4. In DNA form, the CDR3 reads TGTGCCAGTAAGACTAGCGGTTTGAACACCGGGGAGCTGTTTTTT. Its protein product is CASKTSGLNTGELFF.

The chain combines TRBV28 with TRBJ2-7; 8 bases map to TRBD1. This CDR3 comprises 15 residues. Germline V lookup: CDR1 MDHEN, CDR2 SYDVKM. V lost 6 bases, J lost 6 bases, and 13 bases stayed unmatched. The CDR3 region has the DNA TGTGCCAGCAGCACCTCGGGACAGGTGGTCGCCGAGCAGTACTTC. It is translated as CASSTSGQVVAEQYF. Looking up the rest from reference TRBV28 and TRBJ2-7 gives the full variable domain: DVKVTQSSRYLVKRTGEKVFLECVQDMDHENMFWYRQDPGLGLRLIYFSYDVKMKEKGDIPEGYSVSREKKERFSLILESASTNQTSMYLCASSTSGQVVAEQYFGPGTRLTVT.

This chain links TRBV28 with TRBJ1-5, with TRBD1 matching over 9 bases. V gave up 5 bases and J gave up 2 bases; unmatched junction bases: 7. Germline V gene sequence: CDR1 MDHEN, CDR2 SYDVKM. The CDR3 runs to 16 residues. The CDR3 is CASSKTGGNGNQPQHF. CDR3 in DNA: TGTGCCAGCAGTAAGACAGGGGGAAACGGCAATCAGCCCCAGCATTTT.

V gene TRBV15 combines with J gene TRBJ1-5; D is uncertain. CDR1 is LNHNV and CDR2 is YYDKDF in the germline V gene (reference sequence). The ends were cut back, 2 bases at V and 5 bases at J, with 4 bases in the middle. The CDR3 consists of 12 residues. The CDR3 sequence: CATSRIYQPQHF. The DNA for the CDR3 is TGTGCCACCAGCAGAATTTATCAGCCCCAGCATTTT.

CDR3 DNA: TGCAGCGTCGCCCTATCGCAGTCAACTAATGAAAAACTGTTTTTT. It translates to CSVALSQSTNEKLFF. V usage is TRBV29-1 and J usage is TRBJ1-4; D is unresolved. Between the trimmed V and J ends, which lost 6 bases and 0 bases, there was a span of 14 bases. Germline V gene data show CDR1 as SQVTM and CDR2 as ANQGSEA. This CDR3 is 15 amino acids long.

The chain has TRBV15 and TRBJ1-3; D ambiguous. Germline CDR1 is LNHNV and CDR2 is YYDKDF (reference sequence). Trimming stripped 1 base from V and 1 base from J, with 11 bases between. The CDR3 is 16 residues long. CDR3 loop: CATSRGGGLSGNTIYF. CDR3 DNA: TGTGCCACCAGCAGAGGGGGAGGGCTGTCTGGAAACACCATATATTTT.

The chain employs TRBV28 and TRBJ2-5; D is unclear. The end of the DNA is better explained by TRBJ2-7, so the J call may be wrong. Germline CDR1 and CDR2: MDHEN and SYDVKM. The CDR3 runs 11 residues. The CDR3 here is CASSFRNEQYF. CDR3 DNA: TGTGCCAGCAGTTTTCGTAACGAGCAGTACTTC.

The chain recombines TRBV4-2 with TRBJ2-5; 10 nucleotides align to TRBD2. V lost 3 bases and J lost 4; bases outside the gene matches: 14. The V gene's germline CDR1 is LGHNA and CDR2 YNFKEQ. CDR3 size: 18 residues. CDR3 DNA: TGTGCCAGCAGCCAGCCGCTTCGGGCTAGCGGGAGTGGAGAGACCCAGTACTTC. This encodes CASSQPLRASGSGETQYF.

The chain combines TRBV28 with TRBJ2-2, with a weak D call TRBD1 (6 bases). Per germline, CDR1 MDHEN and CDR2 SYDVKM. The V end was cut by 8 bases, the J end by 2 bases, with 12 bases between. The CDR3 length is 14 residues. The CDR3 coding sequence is TGTGCCAGCTCCGGGACATCAAACACCGGGGAGCTGTTTTTT. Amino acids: CASSGTSNTGELFF.

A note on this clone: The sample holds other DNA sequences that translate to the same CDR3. The DNA for the CDR3 is TGTGCCAGTAGCCCGGCGGGAGGTTACGAGCAGTACTTC. Its protein is CASSPAGGYEQYF. The V gene is TRBV19, the J gene TRBJ2-7; 8 bases match TRBD2. The CDR3 sequence is 13 residues long. Trimming removed 6 bases from V and 4 bases from J; junction bases left unmatched: 5. Germline assignment: CDR1 LNHDA and CDR2 SQIVND (reference sequence).

The CDR3 loop reads CASSSLRQPTDTQYF. The CDR3 DNA sequence: TGTGCCAGCAGCTCTTTACGTCAGCCCACAGATACGCAGTATTTT. This chain uses TRBV11-2 with TRBJ2-3; unclear D gene. This CDR3 spans 15 amino acids. Trimming removed 4 bases from V and 2 bases from J, with 13 bases in between. CDR1 is SGHAT, CDR2 FQNNGV, per germline.

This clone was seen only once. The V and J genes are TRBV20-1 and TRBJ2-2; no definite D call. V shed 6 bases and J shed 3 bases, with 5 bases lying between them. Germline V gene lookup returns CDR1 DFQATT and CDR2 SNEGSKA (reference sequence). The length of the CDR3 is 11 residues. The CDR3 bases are TGCAGTGCATTCCACACCGGGGAGCTGTTTTTT. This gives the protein CSAFHTGELFF.

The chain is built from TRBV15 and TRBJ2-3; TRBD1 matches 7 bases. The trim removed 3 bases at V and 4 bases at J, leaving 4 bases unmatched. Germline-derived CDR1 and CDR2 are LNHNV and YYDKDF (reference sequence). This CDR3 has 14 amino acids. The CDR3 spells CATSSRQGPDTQYF. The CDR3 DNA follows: TGTGCCACCAGCAGCAGACAGGGACCAGATACGCAGTATTTT.